The 21 T cell receptor beta chains below come from one sample, sequenced in a study of tumor-infiltrating lymphocytes in primary liver carcinoma. Scientists recovered RNA and DNA together from approximately 20-30 mg of unsorted bulk tissue. A primer in the constant region served to generate TCR beta cDNA from 500 ng of total RNA. ARM-PCR, slightly modified, supplied the TCR beta libraries through three nested multiplex PCR rounds. Primers for the first two PCR rounds were TRBV1-TRBV30 forward primers and a C-beta reverse primer (about 9 cycles per round). TCRdb re-called the multiplex PCR reads through MiXCR, storing one row per CDR3 protein. The sample shows around 78,000 distinct CDR3 sequences, 70% to 75% of them seen only once. The sequenced material came from liver tumor tissue from sampling region 4. Subset defined: tumor region T4, right-lateral pole. Source of these receptors: a woman aged 60-75 years with primary liver carcinoma and hepatitis B virus infection.

Points on this clonotype: It may be a read error: a sequence one base away is much more abundant. The gene calls are TRBV7-9 and TRBJ2-1, with TRBD2 matching 9 bases. The CDR3 has 16 amino acids. Germline V gives CDR1 SEHNR, CDR2 FQNEAQ (reference sequence). CDR3 amino acids: CVSSSPYSGSYNEQFF. The CDR3 DNA reads as TGTGTCAGCAGCTCCCCCTATAGCGGGAGCTACAATGAGCAGTTCTTC.

J is TRBJ1-2 and V is TRBV28; weak D call: TRBD1 (5 bases). Germline CDR1 MDHEN, CDR2 SYDVKM. This CDR3 is built from 14 residues. V was cut by 6 bases and J by 2 bases, with 13 bases left in between. The CDR3 DNA is TGTGCCAGCAGGAGAGGTGGGGGGAACTATGGCTACACCTTC. Amino acid sequence: CASRRGGGNYGYTF.

With respect to this clonotype: The missing conserved phenylalanine or tryptophan at the end of this CDR3 makes a read error likely. The rearrangement uses TRBV12-5 and TRBJ2-2, with 8 bases that match TRBD2. This CDR3 contains 16 residues. Per the germline V gene, CDR1 is LGHNT and CDR2 is FRNRAP. The CDR3 DNA is TGTGCTAGTGCTTTGGTAACAGCGGGAGTGGCCGGGGAGCTGTTTTCT. It specifies CASALVTAGVAGELFS.

This clonotype was recorded many times. The rearrangement links TRBV12-3 or TRBV12-4 to TRBJ2-5; 7 positions match TRBD1. The CDR3 runs 14 residues. The trim removed 2 bases at V and 5 bases at J, leaving 5 bases unmatched. The CDR3 sequence: CASSLRGGMETQYF. The CDR3 nucleotides are TGTGCCAGCAGTTTACGAGGGGGCATGGAGACCCAGTACTTC.

The J gene is TRBJ2-1, the V gene TRBV6-1; 8 bases map to TRBD1. The CDR3 is 14 amino acids. Per germline, CDR1 MNHNS and CDR2 SASEGT. V lost 9 bases, J lost 12 bases, and 16 bases stayed unmatched. CDR3 DNA sequence: TGTGCCAGGAGCTTGGACAGGGTCTTGGCCGGGCAGTTCTTC. Protein sequence: CARSLDRVLAGQFF.

A few counts support this clonotype. The chain uses TRBV24-1 and TRBJ2-1; 12 positions agree with TRBD2. The CDR3 is made up of 16 amino acids. Trimming at V came to 4 bases and at J to 3 bases, leaving 3 bases not matched to a gene. Germline CDR1 reads KGHDR; CDR2 reads SFDVKD. DNA of the CDR3: TGTGCCACCAGTGACCCTAGCGGGAGGGTCTACAATGAGCAGTTCTTC. Protein: CATSDPSGRVYNEQFF.

The V and J genes are TRBV10-2 and TRBJ1-2; D may be TRBD1 (5 bases). Trimming took 4 bases from V and 6 from J, leaving 18 bases between them. The CDR3 contains 15 residues. Germline V CDR1 and CDR2: WSHSY, SAAADI. In DNA form, the CDR3 reads TGCGCCAGCAGTGTAAGGGCAGGGAGGGCGAATGGCTACACCTTC. Translation: CASSVRAGRANGYTF.

With respect to this clonotype: An end of the junction does not agree with germline; a read error may underlie this. The V and J genes are TRBV6-4 and TRBJ2-3, with 8 bases identical to TRBD2. Looked up from germline, CDR1 is MRHNA and CDR2 is SNTAGT. The CDR3 has 16 residues. DNA of the CDR3: TGTGCCAGTAGTGAAGTATCGGGAGGGTCCACAGATACGCAGTATTTT. Amino acids: CASSEVSGGSTDTQYF.

The rearrangement links TRBV5-1 to TRBJ2-1; D gene ambiguous. This CDR3 contains 13 residues. CDR1 SGHRS and CDR2 YFSETQ come from the germline V gene. CDR3 protein: CLSSLGFSNEQFF. CDR3 DNA: TGCCTCAGCAGCTTAGGCTTTTCCAATGAGCAGTTCTTC. Complete variable domain (other parts from reference TRBV5-1 and TRBJ2-1): KAGVTQTPRYLIKTRGQQVTLSCSPISGHRSVSWYQQTPGQGLQFLFEYFSETQRNKGNFPGRFSGRQFSNSRSEMNVSTLELGDSALYLCLSSLGFSNEQFFGPGTRLTVL.

Comments on this clonotype: An end of the junction differs from the germline gene, which may be a read error. The rearrangement links TRBV6-5 to TRBJ1-4; D gene uncertain. In germline, CDR1 is MNHEY, CDR2 SVGAGI. The CDR3 is made up of 13 amino acids. CDR3 in amino acids: CDSSYSRYEKLFF. The CDR3, as DNA: TGTGACAGCAGTTACTCAAGGTACGAAAAACTGTTTTTC.

Comments on this clonotype: It may be a read error: a sequence one base away is much more abundant. The CDR3 DNA follows: TGTGCCAGCAGTGCCCCCGGGACTAGAGATCCCCCCTACGAGCAGTACTTC. Protein: CASSAPGTRDPPYEQYF. This chain uses TRBV12-3 or TRBV12-4 with TRBJ2-7; 8 nucleotides match TRBD2. V trimming: 5 bases; J trimming: 2 bases; junction bases outside the gene matches: 14. This CDR3 is built from 17 residues.

This clonotype was seen a few times. This chain uses TRBV24-1 with TRBJ2-3; D gene unclear. V was clipped by 3 bases and J by 2 bases, with 8 bases between them. Per the germline V gene, CDR1 is KGHDR and CDR2 is SFDVKD. This CDR3 region has 14 residues. For the CDR3, the DNA is TGTGCCACCAGTGATCCAGCAGTCACAGATACGCAGTATTTT. Protein sequence: CATSDPAVTDTQYF.

On this clonotype itself: Given a much more abundant clone one base away, this may be a read error. The V gene is TRBV28, the J gene TRBJ1-5; no reliable D call. Germline assignment: CDR1 MDHEN and CDR2 SYDVKM. The CDR3 extends over 12 amino acids. Trimming removed 10 bases at V and 3 bases at J, with 10 bases between. CDR3 in DNA: TGTGCCACAAGGGTAGCCAATCAGCCCCAGCATTTT. It encodes CATRVANQPQHF.

The chain recombines TRBV28 with TRBJ2-1; 7 nucleotides align to TRBD2. From germline, CDR1 is MDHEN and CDR2 SYDVKM. The CDR3 consists of 18 residues. V shed 2 bases and J 7 bases; nucleotides not matched to a gene: 17. DNA of the CDR3: TGTGCCAGCAGTTTAGACGAACCTGCGACTAGCTTCTTAAATGAGCAGTTCTTC. Its protein product is CASSLDEPATSFLNEQFF. Using reference TRBV28 and TRBJ2-1 for the parts outside the CDR3, the full variable domain is DVKVTQSSRYLVKRTGEKVFLECVQDMDHENMFWYRQDPGLGLRLIYFSYDVKMKEKGDIPEGYSVSREKKERFSLILESASTNQTSMYLCASSLDEPATSFLNEQFFGPGTRLTVL.

About this clonotype: A junction end diverges from the germline sequence, so it may reflect a read error. The chain carries TRBV29-1 and TRBJ1-2, with 8 bases that match TRBD1. The CDR3 sequence is 15 residues long. CDR1 and CDR2 (germline): SQVTM, ANQGSEA. CDR3 loop: CSVEDMRQGKYGYTF. The CDR3 DNA follows: TGTAGCGTTGAAGACATGAGACAGGGGAAGTATGGCTACACCTTC.

Points on this clonotype: This may stem from a read error, because a much larger clone lies one nucleotide away. The genes are TRBV28 and TRBJ2-7, with TRBD2 matching over 9 bases. CDR1 MDHEN and CDR2 SYDVKM come from the germline V gene. The CDR3 has 14 residues. After removal of 7 bases from V and 9 bases from J, the junction contained 13 bases not matched to a gene. The CDR3 DNA reads TGTGCCAGCACCAATGGGGCTAGCGGGATGACGCAGTACTTC. Its translation: CASTNGASGMTQYF.

The V gene is TRBV25-1, the J gene TRBJ2-1; D possibly matches TRBD1 or TRBD2 (5 bases each). The CDR3 spans 14 residues. The V end was cut by 3 bases, the J end by 8 bases, with 14 bases between. Looked up from germline, CDR1 is MGHDK and CDR2 is SYGVNS. The CDR3 protein is CASSEPGPCDEQFF. CDR3 coding DNA: TGTGCCAGCAGTGAGCCGGGACCTTGCGATGAGCAGTTCTTC.

Turning to this clonotype: Germline and junction disagree at one end, which may indicate a read error. The J gene is TRBJ2-1, the V gene TRBV6-1; D is possibly TRBD1 or TRBD2 (5 bases each). The germline gives CDR1 MNHNS, CDR2 SASEGT. The CDR3 has 14 residues. The CDR3 protein is CASTREKTYDEQFF. The CDR3 nucleotides are TGTGCCAGCACCAGGGAGAAGACCTACGATGAGCAGTTCTTC.

This clonotype showed up many times. This chain links TRBV30 with TRBJ2-1; D is unclear. The CDR3 spans 11 residues. Per germline, CDR1 GTSNPN and CDR2 SVGIG (reference sequence). The V end was cut by 0 bases, the J end by 6 bases, with 3 bases between. Here the CDR3 DNA reads TGTGCCTGGAGTGTCGTCAATGAGCAGTTCTTC. Its translation is CAWSVVNEQFF.

Points on this clonotype: Here the CDR3 omits its conserved ending phenylalanine or tryptophan, so a read error is the likely source. This chain links TRBV29-1 with TRBJ2-2; D is unclear. This CDR3 is built from 14 residues. Germline V CDR1 and CDR2: SQVTM, ANQGSEA. The CDR3 reads CNVVASLNTGELFI. CDR3 in DNA: TGCAACGTTGTTGCCAGCCTGAACACCGGGGAGCTGTTTATT.

Concerning this clonotype itself: Possible read error: a much larger clone is one base away. The rearrangement links TRBV19 to TRBJ2-1; TRBD2 aligns across 12 bases. CDR3 length: 16 amino acids. Trimming removed 10 bases from V and 6 bases from J; junction bases left unmatched: 13. CDR1 and CDR2 from the germline V gene are LNHDA and SQIVND (reference sequence). CDR3 DNA: TGTGCCAATAGGAAGAGACTAGCGGGAGTTGGCAATGAGCAGTTCTTC. The encoded protein is CANRKRLAGVGNEQFF. Complete variable domain (other parts from reference TRBV19 and TRBJ2-1): DGGITQSPKYLFRKEGQNVTLSCEQNLNHDAMYWYRQDPGQGLRLIYYSQIVNDFQKGDIAEGYSVSREKKESFPLTVTSAQKNPTAFYLCANRKRLAGVGNEQFFGPGTRLTVL.